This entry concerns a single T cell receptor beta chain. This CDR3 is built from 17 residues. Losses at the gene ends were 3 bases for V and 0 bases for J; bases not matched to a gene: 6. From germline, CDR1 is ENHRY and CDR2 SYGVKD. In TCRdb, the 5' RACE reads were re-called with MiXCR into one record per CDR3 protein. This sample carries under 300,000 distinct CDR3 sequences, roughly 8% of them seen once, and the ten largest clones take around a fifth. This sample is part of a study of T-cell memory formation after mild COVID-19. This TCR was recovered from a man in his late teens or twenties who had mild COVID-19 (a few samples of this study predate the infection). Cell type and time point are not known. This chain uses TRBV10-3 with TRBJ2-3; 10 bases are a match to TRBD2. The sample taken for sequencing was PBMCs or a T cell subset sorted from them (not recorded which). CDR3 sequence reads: CAISEVTSGPSTDTQYF. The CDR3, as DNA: TGTGCCATCAGTGAAGTGACTAGCGGGCCTAGCACAGATACGCAGTATTTT.